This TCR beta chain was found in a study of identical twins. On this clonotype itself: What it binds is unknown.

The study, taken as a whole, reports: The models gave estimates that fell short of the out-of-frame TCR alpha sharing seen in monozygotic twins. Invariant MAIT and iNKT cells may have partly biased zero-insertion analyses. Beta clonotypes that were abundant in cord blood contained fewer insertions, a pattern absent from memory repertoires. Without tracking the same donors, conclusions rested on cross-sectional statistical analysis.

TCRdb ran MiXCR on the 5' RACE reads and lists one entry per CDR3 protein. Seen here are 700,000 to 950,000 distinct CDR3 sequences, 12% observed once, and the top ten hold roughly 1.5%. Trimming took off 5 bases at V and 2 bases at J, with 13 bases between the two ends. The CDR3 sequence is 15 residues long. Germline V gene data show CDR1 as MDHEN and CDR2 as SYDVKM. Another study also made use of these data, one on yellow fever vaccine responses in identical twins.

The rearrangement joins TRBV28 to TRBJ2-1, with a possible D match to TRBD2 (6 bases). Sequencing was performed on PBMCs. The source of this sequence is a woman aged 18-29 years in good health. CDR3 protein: CASSPWGEAYNEQFF. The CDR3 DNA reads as TGTGCCAGCAGTCCCTGGGGGGAGGCCTACAATGAGCAGTTCTTC.